The source of this T cell receptor (beta chain) is a study of OX40 agonist ivuxolimab in advanced cancers. Clones were sequenced by immunoSEQ multiplex PCR, and TCRdb holds only the in-frame ones, with some missing. The sample consists of some 95,000 clones, about 92% of them appearing once. CDR3 length equals 16 residues. V shed 1 base and J shed 4 bases, with 14 bases lying between them. Germline-derived CDR1 and CDR2 are LNHNV and YYDKDF (reference sequence). The rearrangement links TRBV15 to TRBJ2-1; D is perhaps TRBD2 (5 bases). This TCR was sampled from an adult with an advanced solid tumor such as melanoma, head and neck, liver or kidney cancer. This sample comprised CD4+ or CD8+ T cells sorted from blood, obtained in a trial of the OX40 agonist ivuxolimab. CDR3 amino acids: CATSRVRTVVYNEQFF. The CDR3 nucleotides are TGTGCCACCAGCAGAGTTCGGACTGTCGTGTACAATGAGCAGTTCTTC.